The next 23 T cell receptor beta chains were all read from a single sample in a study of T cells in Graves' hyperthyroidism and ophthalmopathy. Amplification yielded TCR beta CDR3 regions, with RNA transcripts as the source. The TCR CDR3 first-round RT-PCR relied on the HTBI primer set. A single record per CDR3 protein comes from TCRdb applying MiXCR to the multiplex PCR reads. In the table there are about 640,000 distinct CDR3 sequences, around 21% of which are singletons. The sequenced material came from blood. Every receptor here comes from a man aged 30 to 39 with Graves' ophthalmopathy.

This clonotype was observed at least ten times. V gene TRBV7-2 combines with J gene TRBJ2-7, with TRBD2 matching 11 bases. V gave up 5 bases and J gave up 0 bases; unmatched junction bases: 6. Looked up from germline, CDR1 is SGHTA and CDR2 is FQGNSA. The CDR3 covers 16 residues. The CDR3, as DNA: TGTGCCAGCAGCCCTACTAGCGGGAGTCCCTCCTACGAGCAGTACTTC. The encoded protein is CASSPTSGSPSYEQYF. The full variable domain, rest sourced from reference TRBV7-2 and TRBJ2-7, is GAGVSQSPSNKVTEKGKDVELRCDPISGHTALYWYRQSLGQGLEFLIYFQGNSAPDKSGLPSDRFSAERTGGSVSTLTIQRTQQEDSAVYLCASSPTSGSPSYEQYFGPGTRLTVT.

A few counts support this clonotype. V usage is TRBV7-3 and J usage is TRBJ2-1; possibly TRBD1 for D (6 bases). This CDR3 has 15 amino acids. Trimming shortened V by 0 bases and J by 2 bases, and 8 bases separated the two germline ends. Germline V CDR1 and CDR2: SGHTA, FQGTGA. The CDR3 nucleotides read TGTGCCAGCAGCTTAACGGGGGCGGCCTACAATGAGCAGTTCTTC. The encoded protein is CASSLTGAAYNEQFF. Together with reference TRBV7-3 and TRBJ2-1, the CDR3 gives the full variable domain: GAGVSQTPSNKVTEKGKYVELRCDPISGHTALYWYRQSLGQGPEFLIYFQGTGAADDSGLPNDRFFAVRPEGSVSTLKIQRTERGDSAVYLCASSLTGAAYNEQFFGPGTRLTVL.

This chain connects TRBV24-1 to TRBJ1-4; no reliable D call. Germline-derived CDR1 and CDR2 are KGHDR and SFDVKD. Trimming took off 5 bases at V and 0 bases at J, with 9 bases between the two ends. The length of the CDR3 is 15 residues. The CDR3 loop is CATSVGGSTNEKLFF. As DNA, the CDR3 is TGTGCCACCAGTGTTGGAGGGTCAACTAATGAAAAACTGTTTTTT.

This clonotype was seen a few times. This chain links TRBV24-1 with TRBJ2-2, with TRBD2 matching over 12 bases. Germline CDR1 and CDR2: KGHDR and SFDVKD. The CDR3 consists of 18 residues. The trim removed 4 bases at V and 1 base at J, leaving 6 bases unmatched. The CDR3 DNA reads TGTGCCACCAGTGACCCCGGACTAGCGGGATGGAACACCGGGGAGCTGTTTTTT. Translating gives CATSDPGLAGWNTGELFF.

The CDR3 spells CASTRGQGVDEQFF. The DNA for the CDR3 is TGTGCCAGCACCCGGGGACAGGGAGTGGATGAGCAGTTCTTC. The rearrangement joins TRBV9 to TRBJ2-1; 9 bases fit TRBD1. Germline CDR1 reads SGDLS; CDR2 reads YYNGEE. V was clipped by 6 bases and J by 8 bases; unmatched bases: 9. CDR3 size: 14 residues.

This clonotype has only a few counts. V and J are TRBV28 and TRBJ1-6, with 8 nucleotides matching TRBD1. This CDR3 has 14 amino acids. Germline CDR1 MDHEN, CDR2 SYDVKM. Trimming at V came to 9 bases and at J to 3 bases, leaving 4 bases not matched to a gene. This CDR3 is CASKDRDYNSPLHF. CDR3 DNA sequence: TGTGCCAGTAAGGACAGGGACTATAATTCACCCCTCCACTTT.

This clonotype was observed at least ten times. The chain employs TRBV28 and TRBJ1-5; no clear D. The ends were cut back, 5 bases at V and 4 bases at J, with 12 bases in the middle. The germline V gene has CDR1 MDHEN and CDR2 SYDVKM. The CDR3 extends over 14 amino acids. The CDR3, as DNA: TGTGCCAGCAGTATGGACGGACTAAATCAGCCCCAGCATTTT. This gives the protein CASSMDGLNQPQHF. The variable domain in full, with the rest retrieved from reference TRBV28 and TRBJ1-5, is DVKVTQSSRYLVKRTGEKVFLECVQDMDHENMFWYRQDPGLGLRLIYFSYDVKMKEKGDIPEGYSVSREKKERFSLILESASTNQTSMYLCASSMDGLNQPQHFGDGTRLSIL.

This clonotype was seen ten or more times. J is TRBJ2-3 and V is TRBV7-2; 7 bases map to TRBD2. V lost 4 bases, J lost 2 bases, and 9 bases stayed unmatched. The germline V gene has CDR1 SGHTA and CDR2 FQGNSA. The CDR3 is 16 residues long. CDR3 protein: CASSYSPTSTTDTQYF. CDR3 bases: TGTGCCAGCAGCTACTCCCCGACTAGCACCACAGATACGCAGTATTTT.

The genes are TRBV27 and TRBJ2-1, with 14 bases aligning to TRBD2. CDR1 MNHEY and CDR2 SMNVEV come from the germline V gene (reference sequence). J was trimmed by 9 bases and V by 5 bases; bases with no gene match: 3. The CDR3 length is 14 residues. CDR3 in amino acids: CASSQGLAGVEQFF. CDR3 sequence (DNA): TGTGCCAGCAGTCAGGGACTAGCGGGAGTTGAGCAGTTCTTC.

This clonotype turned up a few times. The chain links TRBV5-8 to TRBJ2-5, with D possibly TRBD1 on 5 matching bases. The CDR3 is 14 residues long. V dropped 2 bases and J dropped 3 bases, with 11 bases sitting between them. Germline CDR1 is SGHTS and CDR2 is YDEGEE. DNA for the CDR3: TGTGCCAGCAGCTTCCCCCCGGACAAAGAGACCCAGTACTTC. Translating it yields CASSFPPDKETQYF.

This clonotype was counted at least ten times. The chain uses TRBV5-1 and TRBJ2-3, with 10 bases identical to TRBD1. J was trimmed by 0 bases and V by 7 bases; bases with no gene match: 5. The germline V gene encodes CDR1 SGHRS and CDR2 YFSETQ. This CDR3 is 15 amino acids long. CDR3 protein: CASGGTGVSTDTQYF. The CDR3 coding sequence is TGCGCCAGCGGAGGGACAGGGGTGAGCACAGATACGCAGTATTTT. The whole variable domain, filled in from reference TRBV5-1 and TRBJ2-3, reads KAGVTQTPRYLIKTRGQQVTLSCSPISGHRSVSWYQQTPGQGLQFLFEYFSETQRNKGNFPGRFSGRQFSNSRSEMNVSTLELGDSALYLCASGGTGVSTDTQYFGPGTRLTVL.

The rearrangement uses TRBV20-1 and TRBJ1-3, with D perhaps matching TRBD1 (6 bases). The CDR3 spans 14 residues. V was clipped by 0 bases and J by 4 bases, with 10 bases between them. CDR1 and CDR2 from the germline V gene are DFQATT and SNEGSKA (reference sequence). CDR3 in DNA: TGCAGTGCTAGAGAGGGGGCGTCGGGAAACACCATATATTTT. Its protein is CSAREGASGNTIYF.

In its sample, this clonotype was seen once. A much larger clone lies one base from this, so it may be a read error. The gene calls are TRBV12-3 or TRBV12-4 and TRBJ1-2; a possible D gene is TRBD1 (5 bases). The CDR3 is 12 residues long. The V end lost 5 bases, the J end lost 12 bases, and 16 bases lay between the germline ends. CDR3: CASSPPGWGHTF. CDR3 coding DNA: TGTGCCAGCAGTCCTCCGGGGTGGGGCCACACCTTC.

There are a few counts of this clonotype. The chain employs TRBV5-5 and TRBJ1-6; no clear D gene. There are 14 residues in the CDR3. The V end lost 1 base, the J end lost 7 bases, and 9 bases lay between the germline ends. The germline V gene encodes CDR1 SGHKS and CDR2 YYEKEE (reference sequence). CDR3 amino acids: CASSLTLGNSPLHF. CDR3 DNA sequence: TGTGCCAGCAGCTTGACGTTAGGGAATTCACCCCTCCACTTT.

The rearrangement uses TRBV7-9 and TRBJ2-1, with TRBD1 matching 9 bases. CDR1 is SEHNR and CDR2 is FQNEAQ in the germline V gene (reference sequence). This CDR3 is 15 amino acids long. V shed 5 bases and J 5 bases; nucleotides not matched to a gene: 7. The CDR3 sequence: CASSPRDRADNEQFF. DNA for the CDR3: TGTGCCAGCAGCCCCCGGGACAGGGCTGACAATGAGCAGTTCTTC.

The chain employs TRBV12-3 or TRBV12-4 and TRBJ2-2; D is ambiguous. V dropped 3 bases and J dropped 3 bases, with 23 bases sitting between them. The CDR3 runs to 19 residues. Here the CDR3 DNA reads TGTGCCAGCAGTTTTGATTTAACCCGGTCGGGCTCAGACACCGGGGAGCTGTTTTTT. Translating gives CASSFDLTRSGSDTGELFF.

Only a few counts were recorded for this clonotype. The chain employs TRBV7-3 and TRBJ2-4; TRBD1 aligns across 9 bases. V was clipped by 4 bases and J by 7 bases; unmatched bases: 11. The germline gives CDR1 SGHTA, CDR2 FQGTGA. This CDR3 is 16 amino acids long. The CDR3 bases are TGTGCCAGCAGCTCCCCGCGGGGGACAGGGACGAACATTCAGTACTTC. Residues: CASSSPRGTGTNIQYF.

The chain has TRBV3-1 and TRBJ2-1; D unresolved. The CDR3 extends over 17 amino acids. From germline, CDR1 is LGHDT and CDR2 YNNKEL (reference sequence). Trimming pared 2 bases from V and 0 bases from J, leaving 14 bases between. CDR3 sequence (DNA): TGTGCCAGCAGCCAATGGGAAGTCGCGAGCTCCTACAATGAGCAGTTCTTC. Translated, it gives CASSQWEVASSYNEQFF.

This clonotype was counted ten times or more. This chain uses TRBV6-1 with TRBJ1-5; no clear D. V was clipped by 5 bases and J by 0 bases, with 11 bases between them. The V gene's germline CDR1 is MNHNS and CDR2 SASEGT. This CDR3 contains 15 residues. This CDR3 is CASSRLRDSNQPQHF. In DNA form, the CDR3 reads TGTGCCAGCAGTCGCCTGAGGGATAGCAATCAGCCCCAGCATTTT.

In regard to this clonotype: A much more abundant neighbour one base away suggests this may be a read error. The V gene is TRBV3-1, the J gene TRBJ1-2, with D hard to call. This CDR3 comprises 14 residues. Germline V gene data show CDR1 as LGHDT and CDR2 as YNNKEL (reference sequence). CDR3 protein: CASSPGPRVYGYAF. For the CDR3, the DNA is TGTGCCAGCAGCCCGGGTCCGCGGGTATATGGCTACGCCTTC.

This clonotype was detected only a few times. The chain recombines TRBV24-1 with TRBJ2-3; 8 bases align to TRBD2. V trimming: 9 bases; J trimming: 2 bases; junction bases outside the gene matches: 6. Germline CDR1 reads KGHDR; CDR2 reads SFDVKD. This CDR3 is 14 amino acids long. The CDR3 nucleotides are TGTGCCACCCGGGGTAGCGGGAACACAGATACGCAGTATTTT. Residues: CATRGSGNTDTQYF.

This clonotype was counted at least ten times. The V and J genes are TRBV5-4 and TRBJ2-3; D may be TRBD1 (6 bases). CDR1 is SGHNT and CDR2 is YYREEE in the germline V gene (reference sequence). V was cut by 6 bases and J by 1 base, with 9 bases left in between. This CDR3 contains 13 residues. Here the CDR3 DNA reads TGTGCCAGCACAGGGGACGGCACAGATACGCAGTATTTT. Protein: CASTGDGTDTQYF.

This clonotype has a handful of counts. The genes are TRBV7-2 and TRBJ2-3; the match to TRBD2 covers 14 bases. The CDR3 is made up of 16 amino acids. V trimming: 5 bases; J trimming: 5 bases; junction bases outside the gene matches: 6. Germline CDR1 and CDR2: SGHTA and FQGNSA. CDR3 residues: CASSQGLAGVGDTQYF. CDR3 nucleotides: TGTGCCAGCAGCCAGGGACTAGCGGGAGTGGGAGATACGCAGTATTTT.